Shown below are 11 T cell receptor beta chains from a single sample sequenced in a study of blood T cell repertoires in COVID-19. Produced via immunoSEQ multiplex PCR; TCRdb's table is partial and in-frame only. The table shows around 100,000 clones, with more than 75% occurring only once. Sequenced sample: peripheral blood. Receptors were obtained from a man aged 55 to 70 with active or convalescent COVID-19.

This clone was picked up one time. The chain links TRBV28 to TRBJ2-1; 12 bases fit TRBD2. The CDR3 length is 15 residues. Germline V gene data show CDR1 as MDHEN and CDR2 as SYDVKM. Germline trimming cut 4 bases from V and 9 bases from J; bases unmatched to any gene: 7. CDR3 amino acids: CASSSPTSGSFEQFF. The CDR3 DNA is TGTGCCAGCAGTTCCCCGACTAGCGGGAGTTTTGAGCAGTTCTTC.

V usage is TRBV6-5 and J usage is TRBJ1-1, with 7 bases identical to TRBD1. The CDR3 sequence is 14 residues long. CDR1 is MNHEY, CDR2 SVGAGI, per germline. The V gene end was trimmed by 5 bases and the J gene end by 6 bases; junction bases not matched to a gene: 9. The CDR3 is CASSLQGRNSEAFF. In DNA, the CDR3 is TGTGCCAGCAGTCTACAGGGGCGAAACTCTGAAGCTTTCTTT.

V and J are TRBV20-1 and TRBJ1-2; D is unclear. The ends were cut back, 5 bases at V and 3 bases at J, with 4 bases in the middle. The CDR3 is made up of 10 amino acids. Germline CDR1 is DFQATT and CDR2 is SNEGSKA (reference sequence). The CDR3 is CSAPDYGYTF. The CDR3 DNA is TGCAGTGCTCCAGACTATGGCTACACCTTC.

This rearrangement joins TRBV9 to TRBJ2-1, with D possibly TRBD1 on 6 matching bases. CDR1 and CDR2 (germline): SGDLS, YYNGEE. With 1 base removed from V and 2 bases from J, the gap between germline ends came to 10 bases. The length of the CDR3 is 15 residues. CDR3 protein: CASSVKGEAYNEQFF. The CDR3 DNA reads TGTGCCAGCAGCGTAAAGGGGGAAGCCTACAATGAGCAGTTCTTC.

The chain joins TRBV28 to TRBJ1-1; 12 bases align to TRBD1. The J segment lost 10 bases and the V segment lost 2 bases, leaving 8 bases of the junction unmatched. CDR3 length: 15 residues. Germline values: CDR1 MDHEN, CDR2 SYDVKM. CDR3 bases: TGTGCCAGCAGTTTACCTGTAGGGACAGGGGGCCGAGCTTTCTTT. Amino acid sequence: CASSLPVGTGGRAFF.

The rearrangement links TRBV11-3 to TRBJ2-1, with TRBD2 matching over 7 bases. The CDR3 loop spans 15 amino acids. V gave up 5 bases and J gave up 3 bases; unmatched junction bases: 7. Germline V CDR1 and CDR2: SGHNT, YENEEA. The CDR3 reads CASSPSGLLYNEQFF. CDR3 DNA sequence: TGTGCCAGCAGCCCCTCGGGACTACTCTACAATGAGCAGTTCTTC.

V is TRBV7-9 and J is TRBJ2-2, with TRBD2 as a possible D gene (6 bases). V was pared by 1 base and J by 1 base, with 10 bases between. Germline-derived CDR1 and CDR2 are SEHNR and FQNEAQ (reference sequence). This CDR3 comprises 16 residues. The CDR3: CASSLVPGENTGELFF. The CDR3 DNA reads TGTGCCAGCAGCTTAGTTCCGGGAGAGAACACCGGGGAGCTGTTTTTT.

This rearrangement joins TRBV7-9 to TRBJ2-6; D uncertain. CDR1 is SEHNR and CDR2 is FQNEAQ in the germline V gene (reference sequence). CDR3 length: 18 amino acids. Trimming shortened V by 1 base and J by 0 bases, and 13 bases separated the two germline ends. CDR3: CASSLEVGFSSGANVLTF. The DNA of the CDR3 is TGTGCCAGCAGCTTAGAGGTGGGCTTCAGCTCTGGGGCCAACGTCCTGACTTTC.

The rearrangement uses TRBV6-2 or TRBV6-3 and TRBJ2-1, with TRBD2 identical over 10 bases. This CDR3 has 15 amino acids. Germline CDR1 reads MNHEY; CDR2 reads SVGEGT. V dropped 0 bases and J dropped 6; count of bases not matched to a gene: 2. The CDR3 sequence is CASSYSTSGRNEQFF. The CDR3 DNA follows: TGTGCCAGCAGTTACTCGACTAGCGGGCGCAATGAGCAGTTCTTC.

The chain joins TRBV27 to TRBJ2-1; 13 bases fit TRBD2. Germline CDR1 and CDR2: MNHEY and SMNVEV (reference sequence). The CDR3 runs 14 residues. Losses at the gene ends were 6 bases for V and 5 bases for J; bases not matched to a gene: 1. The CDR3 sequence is CASSGLAGDNEQFF. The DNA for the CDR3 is TGTGCCAGCAGCGGACTAGCGGGAGACAATGAGCAGTTCTTC.

DNA for the CDR3: TGCGCCAGCAGCCCCCGACTAGGGTCGACGAATGAGCAGTTCTTC. As protein: CASSPRLGSTNEQFF. The gene calls are TRBV4-1 and TRBJ2-1; maybe TRBD2 (6 bases). The CDR3 is made up of 15 amino acids. Germline-derived CDR1 and CDR2 are MGHRA and YSYEKL. The ends were cut back, 4 bases at V and 7 bases at J, with 17 bases in the middle.